Listed below are T cell receptor beta chains from one sample, sequenced in a study of blood T cell repertoires in COVID-19. The protocol was immunoSEQ multiplex PCR, while the TCRdb copy is restricted to in-frame clones and leaves out a portion. The sample includes about 150,000 clones, 80% to 90% of them seen just once. Material for sequencing was peripheral blood. The source is a woman aged 70-85 years with acute or convalescent COVID-19. CDR3s include the opening cysteine and the closing phenylalanine or tryptophan. The D gene is left open where the match is weak. Size is stated for part of the rows, as once, few or many counts, or as a class when the clone is expanded.

J | size | V | length | D | DNA | CDR3
TRBJ1-1 | NA | TRBV19 | 15 | NA | TGTGCCAGTAGTATTCAGGCGGGAGCGGGCACTGAAGCTTTCTTT | CASSIQAGAGTEAFF
TRBJ1-1 | few | TRBV25-1 | 13 | TRBD1 | TGTGCCAGAAAGACAGGGGGATCCACTGAAGCTTTCTTT | CARKTGGSTEAFF
TRBJ2-2 | once | TRBV6-2/TRBV6-3 | 17 | NA | TGTGCCAGCAGTTACTCCTGGCTAGCAGCGAACACCGGGGAGCTGTTTTTT | CASSYSWLAANTGELFF
TRBJ2-3 | NA | TRBV6-5 | 15 | TRBD1 | TGTGCCAGCAGTTACCGGGACAGGGTCCCAGATACGCAGTATTTT | CASSYRDRVPDTQYF
TRBJ2-7 | NA | TRBV7-8 | 13 | NA | TGTGCCAGCAGCCGTTCTATGTTGTACGAGCAGTACTTC | CASSRSMLYEQYF
TRBJ2-7 | NA | TRBV30 | 14 | TRBD1 | TGTGCCTGGAGCGGGGACAGAAACTCCTACGAGCAGTACTTC | CAWSGDRNSYEQYF
TRBJ1-2 | NA | TRBV6-1 | 13 | NA | TGTGCCAGCAGTGAAGGCGTCTCTAGTGGCTACACCTTC | CASSEGVSSGYTF
TRBJ1-2 | NA | TRBV2 | 13 | TRBD1 | TGTGCCAGCAGTGAGACAGGGTTGGATGGCTACACCTTC | CASSETGLDGYTF
TRBJ2-3 | NA | TRBV30 | 17 | NA | TGTGCCTGGAGTTTACCATGGGACAACCCTAGCACAGATACGCAGTATTTT | CAWSLPWDNPSTDTQYF
TRBJ1-4 | NA | TRBV5-6 | 15 | TRBD1 | TGTGCCAGCAGCTTGGAGACAGGGTGGAATGAAAAACTGTTTTTT | CASSLETGWNEKLFF
TRBJ1-6 | NA | TRBV6-1 | 15 | TRBD1 | TGTGCCAGCAGTCCAGGGGGCGTTTATAATTCACCCCTCCACTTT | CASSPGGVYNSPLHF
TRBJ1-1 | NA | TRBV15 | 14 | TRBD1 | TGTGCCACCAGCAGGGGGGACAGGGGAGTCGTGGCTTTCTTT | CATSRGDRGVVAFF